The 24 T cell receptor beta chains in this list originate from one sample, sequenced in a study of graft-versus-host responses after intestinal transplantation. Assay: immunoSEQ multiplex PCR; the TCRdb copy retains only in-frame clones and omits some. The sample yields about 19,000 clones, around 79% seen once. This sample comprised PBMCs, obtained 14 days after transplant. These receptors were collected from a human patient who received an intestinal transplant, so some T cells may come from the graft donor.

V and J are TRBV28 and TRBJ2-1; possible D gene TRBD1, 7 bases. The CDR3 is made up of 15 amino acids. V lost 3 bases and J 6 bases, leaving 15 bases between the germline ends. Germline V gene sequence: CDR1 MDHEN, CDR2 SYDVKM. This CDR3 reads CASSLGGNRGNEQFF. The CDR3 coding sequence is TGTGCCAGCAGTTTGGGGGGAAACAGGGGCAATGAGCAGTTCTTC.

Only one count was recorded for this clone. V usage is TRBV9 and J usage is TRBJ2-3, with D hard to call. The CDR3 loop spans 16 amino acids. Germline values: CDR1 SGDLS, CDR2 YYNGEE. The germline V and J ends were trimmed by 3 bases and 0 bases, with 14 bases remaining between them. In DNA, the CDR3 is TGTGCCAGCAGCGCTCAAGGCCCCTCAAGCACAGATACGCAGTATTTT. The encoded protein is CASSAQGPSSTDTQYF. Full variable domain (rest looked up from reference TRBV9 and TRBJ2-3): DSGVTQTPKHLITATGQRVTLRCSPRSGDLSVYWYQQSLDQGLQFLIQYYNGEERAKGNILERFSAQQFPDLHSELNLSSLELGDSALYFCASSAQGPSSTDTQYFGPGTRLTVL.

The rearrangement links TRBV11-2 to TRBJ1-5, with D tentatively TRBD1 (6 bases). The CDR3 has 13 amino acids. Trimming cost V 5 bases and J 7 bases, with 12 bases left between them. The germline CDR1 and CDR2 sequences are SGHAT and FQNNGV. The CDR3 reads CASSTQGDQPQHF. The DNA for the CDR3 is TGTGCCAGCAGCACACAGGGTGACCAGCCCCAGCATTTT.

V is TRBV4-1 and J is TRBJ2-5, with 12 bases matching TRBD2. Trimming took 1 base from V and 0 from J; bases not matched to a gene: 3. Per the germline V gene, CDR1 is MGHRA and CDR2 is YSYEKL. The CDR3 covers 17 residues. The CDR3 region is CASSQVGLAGHQETQYF. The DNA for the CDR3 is TGCGCCAGCAGCCAAGTCGGACTAGCGGGACACCAAGAGACCCAGTACTTC.

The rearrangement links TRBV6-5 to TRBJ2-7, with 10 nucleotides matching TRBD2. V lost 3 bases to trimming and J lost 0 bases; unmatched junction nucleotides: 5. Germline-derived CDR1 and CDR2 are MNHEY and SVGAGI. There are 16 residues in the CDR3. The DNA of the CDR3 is TGTGCCAGCAGTTATGCTAGCGGGGGCCTCTCCTACGAGCAGTACTTC. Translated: CASSYASGGLSYEQYF.

This CDR3 reads CARDYQRVVDYGYTF. In DNA form, the CDR3 reads TGTGCCAGGGACTATCAAAGGGTAGTAGACTATGGCTACACCTTC. V is TRBV14 and J is TRBJ1-2; D not resolved. The V and J ends lost 9 bases and 3 bases respectively, with 20 bases between them. The CDR3 loop spans 15 amino acids. Germline V lookup: CDR1 SGHDN, CDR2 FVKESK.

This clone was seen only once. CDR3 region: CASSRLTSTDTQYF. The CDR3, as DNA: TGTGCCAGCAGTCGACTAACGAGCACAGATACGCAGTATTTT. The rearrangement joins TRBV5-4 to TRBJ2-3; the D gene is possibly TRBD2 (5 bases). The V end lost 5 bases, the J end lost 0 bases, and 10 bases lay between the germline ends. The CDR3 is 14 amino acids. Germline V gives CDR1 SGHNT, CDR2 YYREEE (reference sequence).

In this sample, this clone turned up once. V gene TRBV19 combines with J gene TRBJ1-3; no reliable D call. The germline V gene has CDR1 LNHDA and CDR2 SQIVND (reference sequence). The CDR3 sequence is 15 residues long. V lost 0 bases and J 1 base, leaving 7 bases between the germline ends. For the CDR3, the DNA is TGTGCCAGTAGTATAGACTTATTGTCTGGAAACACCATATATTTT. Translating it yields CASSIDLLSGNTIYF.

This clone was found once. The CDR3 sequence: CSVDMGDEQFF. In DNA, the CDR3 is TGCAGCGTTGATATGGGCGATGAGCAGTTCTTC. J is TRBJ2-1 and V is TRBV29-1; no firm D call. CDR1 and CDR2 (germline): SQVTM, ANQGSEA. Trimming cost V 3 bases and J 8 bases, with 8 bases left between them. CDR3 length equals 11 residues.

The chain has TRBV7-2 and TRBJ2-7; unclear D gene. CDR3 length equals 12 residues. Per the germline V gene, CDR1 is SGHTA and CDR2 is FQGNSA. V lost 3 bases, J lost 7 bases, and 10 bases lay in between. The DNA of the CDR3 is TGTGCCAGCAGCTTCCCTTCTTTGGAGCAGTACTTC. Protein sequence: CASSFPSLEQYF.

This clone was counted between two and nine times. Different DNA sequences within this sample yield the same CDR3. The CDR3, as DNA: TGTGCCAGCAGTGACGGCGGGGGGGCCGGGGAGACCCAGTACTTC. Amino acid sequence: CASSDGGGAGETQYF. The V and J genes are TRBV2 and TRBJ2-5; 9 nucleotides agree with TRBD2. The length of the CDR3 is 15 residues. Germline CDR1 is SNHLY and CDR2 is FYNNEI. V dropped 3 bases and J dropped 5; count of bases not matched to a gene: 7.

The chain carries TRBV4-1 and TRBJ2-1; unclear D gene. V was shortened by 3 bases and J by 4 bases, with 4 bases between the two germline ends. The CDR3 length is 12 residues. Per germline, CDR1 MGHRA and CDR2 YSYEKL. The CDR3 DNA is TGCGCCAGCAGCCACTCATACAATGAGCAGTTCTTC. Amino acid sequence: CASSHSYNEQFF.

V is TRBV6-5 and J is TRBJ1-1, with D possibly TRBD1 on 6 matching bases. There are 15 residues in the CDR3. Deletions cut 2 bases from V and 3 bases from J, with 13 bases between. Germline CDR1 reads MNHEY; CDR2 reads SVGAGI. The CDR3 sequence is CASSYATQGYTEAFF. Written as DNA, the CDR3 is TGTGCCAGCAGTTACGCTACGCAGGGGTACACTGAAGCTTTCTTT.

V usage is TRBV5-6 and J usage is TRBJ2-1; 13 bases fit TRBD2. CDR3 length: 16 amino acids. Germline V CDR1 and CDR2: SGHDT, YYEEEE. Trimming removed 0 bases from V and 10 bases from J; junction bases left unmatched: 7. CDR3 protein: CASSLEPGLAGLEQFF. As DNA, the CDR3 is TGTGCCAGCAGCTTGGAACCGGGACTAGCGGGGTTGGAGCAGTTCTTC.

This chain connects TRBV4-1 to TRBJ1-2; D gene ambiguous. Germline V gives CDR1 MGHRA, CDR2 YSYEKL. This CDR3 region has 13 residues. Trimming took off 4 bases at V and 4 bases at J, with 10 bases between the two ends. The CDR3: CASSLGILYGYTF. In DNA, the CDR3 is TGCGCCAGCAGCCTCGGAATCCTCTATGGCTACACCTTC.

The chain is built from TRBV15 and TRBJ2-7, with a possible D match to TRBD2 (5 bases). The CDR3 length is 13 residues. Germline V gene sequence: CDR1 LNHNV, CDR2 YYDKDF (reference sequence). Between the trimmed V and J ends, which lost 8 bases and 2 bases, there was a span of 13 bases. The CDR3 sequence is CATAGPNTYEQYF. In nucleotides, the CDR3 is TGTGCCACCGCGGGCCCCAACACCTACGAGCAGTACTTC.

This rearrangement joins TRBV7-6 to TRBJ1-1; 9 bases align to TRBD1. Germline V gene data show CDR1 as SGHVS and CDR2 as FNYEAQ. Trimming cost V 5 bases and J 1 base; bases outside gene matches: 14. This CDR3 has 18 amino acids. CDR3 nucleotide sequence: TGTGCCAGCAGCCCTGTAGCGGGACAGGGTTGGGAGAACACTGAAGCTTTCTTT. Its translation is CASSPVAGQGWENTEAFF.

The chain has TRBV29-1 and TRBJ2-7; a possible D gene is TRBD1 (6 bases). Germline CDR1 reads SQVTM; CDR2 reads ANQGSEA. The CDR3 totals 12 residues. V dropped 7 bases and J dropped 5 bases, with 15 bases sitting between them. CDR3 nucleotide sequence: TGCAGCGCCACCAGGGGAATCAACGAGCAGTACTTC. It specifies CSATRGINEQYF.

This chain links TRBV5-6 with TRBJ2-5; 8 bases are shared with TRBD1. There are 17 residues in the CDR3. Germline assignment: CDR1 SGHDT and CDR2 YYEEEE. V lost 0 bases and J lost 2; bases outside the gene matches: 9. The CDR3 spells CASSLGPGGVGQETQYF. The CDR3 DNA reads TGTGCCAGCAGCTTGGGGCCAGGGGGCGTGGGGCAAGAGACCCAGTACTTC.

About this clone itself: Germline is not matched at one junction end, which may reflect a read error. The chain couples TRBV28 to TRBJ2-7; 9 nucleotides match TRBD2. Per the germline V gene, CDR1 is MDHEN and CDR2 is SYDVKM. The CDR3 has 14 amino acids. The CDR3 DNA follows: TGTGCCAGCAGACCTGCGGGTTTTGCGGGAGGGCCAAACTTC. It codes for CASRPAGFAGGPNF.

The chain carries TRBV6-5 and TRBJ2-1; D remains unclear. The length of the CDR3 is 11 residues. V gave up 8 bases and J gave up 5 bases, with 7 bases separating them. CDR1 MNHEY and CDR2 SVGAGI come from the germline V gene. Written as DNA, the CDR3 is TGTGCCAGCTTGGGCGACAATGAGCAGTTCTTC. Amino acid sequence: CASLGDNEQFF.

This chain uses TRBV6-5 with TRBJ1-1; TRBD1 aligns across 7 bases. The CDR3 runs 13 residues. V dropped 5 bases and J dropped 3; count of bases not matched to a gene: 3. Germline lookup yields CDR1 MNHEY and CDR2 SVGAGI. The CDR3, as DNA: TGTGCCAGCAGTCGGGACAGCTACACTGAAGCTTTCTTT. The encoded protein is CASSRDSYTEAFF.

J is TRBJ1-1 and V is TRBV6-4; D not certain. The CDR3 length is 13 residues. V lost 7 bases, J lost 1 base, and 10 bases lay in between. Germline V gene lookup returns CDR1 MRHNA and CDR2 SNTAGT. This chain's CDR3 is CASKSTWNTEAFF. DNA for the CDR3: TGTGCCAGCAAGTCTACTTGGAACACTGAAGCTTTCTTT.

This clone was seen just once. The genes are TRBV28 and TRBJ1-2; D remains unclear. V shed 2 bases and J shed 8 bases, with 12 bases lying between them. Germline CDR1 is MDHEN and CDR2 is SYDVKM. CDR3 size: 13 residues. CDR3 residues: CASSLARESGYTF. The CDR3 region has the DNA TGTGCCAGCAGTTTAGCTAGGGAATCCGGCTACACCTTC.